The rows below give T cell receptor beta chains drawn from one sample of a study of CD8 T cells in ankylosing spondylitis. TCRdb redid the calling of the 5' RACE reads with MiXCR, one entry per CDR3 protein. The sample holds approximately 550,000 distinct CDR3 sequences, about 13% seen once. The sequenced material came from blood, either unsorted or a sorted T cell fraction (not recorded which). The receptor set was obtained from a male donor with ankylosing spondylitis. The CDR3 runs from the conserved cysteine through the conserved F or W. A D gene is named only where the DNA matches it firmly. Size is stated for part of the rows, as once, few or many counts, or as a class when the clone is expanded.

v_call	clone_size	j_call	d_call	cdr3_aa	cdr3_nt
TRBV20-1	.	TRBJ2-1	TRBD2	CSANELATHYNEQFF	TGCAGTGCTAACGAACTAGCGACACACTACAATGAGCAGTTCTTC
TRBV20-1	few	TRBJ2-2	.	CSAPGLGRITGELFF	TGCAGTGCCCCGGGACTGGGTAGGATTACCGGGGAGCTGTTTTTT
TRBV7-8	.	TRBJ2-3	.	CASSFIEATSTDTQYF	TGTGCCAGCAGCTTCATCGAAGCGACTAGCACAGATACGCAGTATTTT
TRBV20-1	.	TRBJ2-3	.	CSARDRLGTDTQYF	TGCAGTGCTAGAGATAGACTTGGGACAGATACGCAGTATTTT
TRBV20-1	.	TRBJ1-6	.	CSAREGAYNSPLHF	TGCAGTGCTAGAGAAGGGGCTTACAATTCACCCCTCCACTTT
TRBV2	.	TRBJ1-5	TRBD1	CASGGTAYGQPQHF	TGTGCCAGCGGAGGGACAGCCTACGGGCAGCCCCAGCATTTT
TRBV7-2	.	TRBJ1-1	.	CASSPGAANTEAFF	TGTGCCAGCAGCCCTGGGGCAGCCAACACTGAAGCTTTCTTT
TRBV12-3/TRBV12-4	few	TRBJ2-2	TRBD2	CASSRLAGGWTGELFF	TGTGCCAGCAGTCGACTAGCGGGAGGCTGGACCGGGGAGCTGTTTTTT
TRBV20-1	few	TRBJ1-1	TRBD1	CSALTGDKAFF	TGCAGTGCCCTGACAGGGGATAAAGCTTTCTTT
TRBV29-1	many	TRBJ2-1	TRBD2	CSVPPGLAGESYNEQFF	TGCAGCGTTCCACCGGGACTAGCGGGAGAATCCTACAATGAGCAGTTCTTC
TRBV5-1	few	TRBJ2-7	TRBD2	CASSFLGGSYEQYF	TGCGCCAGCAGCTTTCTGGGGGGGTCCTACGAGCAGTACTTC
TRBV7-9	.	TRBJ1-3	.	CASSPSGGGGNTIYF	TGTGCCAGCAGCCCCTCTGGGGGAGGTGGAAACACCATATATTTT
TRBV12-3/TRBV12-4	.	TRBJ1-5	TRBD1	CASSFVTGGQPQHF	TGTGCCAGCAGTTTTGTGACAGGGGGTCAGCCCCAGCATTTT
TRBV6-1	.	TRBJ2-1	.	CASSEVRDGEQFF	TGTGCCAGCAGTGAAGTTCGGGACGGGGAGCAGTTCTTC
TRBV18	.	TRBJ2-3	.	CASSPRPTDTDTQYF	TGTGCCAGCTCACCACGACCGACAGACACAGATACGCAGTATTTT
TRBV12-3/TRBV12-4	many	TRBJ2-1	TRBD2	CASSRGAGVDEQFF	TGTGCCAGCAGCCGGGGCGCGGGAGTGGATGAGCAGTTCTTC
TRBV3-1	many	TRBJ2-7	TRBD2	CASSRAGGPYEQYF	TGTGCCAGCAGCAGGGCGGGAGGGCCATACGAGCAGTACTTC
TRBV27	.	TRBJ2-1	.	CASTLQGSSYNEQFF	TGTGCCAGCACCCTGCAGGGGAGCTCCTACAATGAGCAGTTCTTC
TRBV18	.	TRBJ1-5	.	CASSPSVGGNQPQHF	TGTGCCAGCTCACCATCCGTCGGGGGTAATCAGCCCCAGCATTTT
TRBV12-3/TRBV12-4	.	TRBJ1-1	TRBD1	CASRTPTGGTAEAFF	TGTGCCAGCAGGACCCCGACAGGGGGCACCGCTGAAGCTTTCTTT
TRBV10-2	few	TRBJ2-2	.	CASSGGVGNTGELFF	TGCGCCAGCAGTGGGGGCGTGGGGAACACCGGGGAGCTGTTTTTT
TRBV24-1	.	TRBJ2-5	TRBD1	CATSDFPGQAGETQYF	TGTGCCACCAGTGATTTTCCGGGACAGGCAGGAGAGACCCAGTACTTC